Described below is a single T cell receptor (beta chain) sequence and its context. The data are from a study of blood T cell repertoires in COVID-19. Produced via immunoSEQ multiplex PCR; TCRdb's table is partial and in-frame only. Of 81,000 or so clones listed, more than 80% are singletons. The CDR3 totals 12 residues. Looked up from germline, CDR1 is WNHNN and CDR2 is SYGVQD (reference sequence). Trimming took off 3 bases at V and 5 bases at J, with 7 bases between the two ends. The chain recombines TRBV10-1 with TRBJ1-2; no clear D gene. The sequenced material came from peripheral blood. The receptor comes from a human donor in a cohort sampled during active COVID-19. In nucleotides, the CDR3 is TGCGCCAGCAGTGACCGAGGATATGGCTACACCTTC. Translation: CASSDRGYGYTF.